In its sample, the clone carrying this TCR beta chain was seen many times. The sorted-subset TCR libraries were prepared using some 1 million CD4+ or CD8+ T cells as the starting material. These data come from a study of neurological immune-mediated disorders. The CDR3 is 16 amino acids. With 5 bases removed from V and 6 bases from J, the gap between germline ends came to 20 bases. The cDNA was generated through 5'RACE incorporating 10-nucleotide random UMIs. MiXCR, run by TCRdb on the 5' RACE reads, gives a single entry per CDR3 protein. The table has roughly 39,000 distinct CDR3 sequences, approximately 5% seen once; the top ten hold 8.5% to 10%.

The chain employs TRBV12-3 or TRBV12-4 and TRBJ2-1; D may be TRBD2 (5 bases). Material for sequencing was CD4+ T cells from blood. The TCR was taken from a man aged 18 to 35 in good health. In DNA form, the CDR3 reads TGTGCCAGCAGTCCCCCAGGACTCCCGAGCCCCAATGAGCAGTTCTTC. Translating it yields CASSPPGLPSPNEQFF.